These 27 T cell receptor beta chains originate from one sample sequenced in a study of beta chain features in type 1 diabetes. As every portion of the isolated RNA was reverse transcribed, the sequencing read expressed TCRB transcripts. TCRdb's table, derived via immunoSEQ multiplex PCR, lists solely in-frame clones and lacks some. The sample records 680,000 or so clones, around 16% being singletons. Sequenced material: naive CD4+ T cells from blood. The receptors were gathered from a man aged 18 to 29 in good health.

The CDR3 DNA follows: TGCGCCAGCAGCTTGGACACTTTTAGCTCCTACAATGAGCAGTTCTTC. It translates to CASSLDTFSSYNEQFF. The chain couples TRBV5-1 to TRBJ2-1; D gene ambiguous. Germline assignment: CDR1 SGHRS and CDR2 YFSETQ. The CDR3 totals 16 residues. Between the trimmed V and J ends, which lost 0 bases and 0 bases, there was a span of 10 bases.

The genes are TRBV19 and TRBJ1-2; TRBD1 aligns across 7 bases. Per germline, CDR1 LNHDA and CDR2 SQIVND (reference sequence). The CDR3 extends over 14 amino acids. V lost 7 bases, J lost 0 bases, and 5 bases stayed unmatched. CDR3 bases: TGTGCCAGTACCGACAGGGTTGCTAACTATGGCTACACCTTC. As protein: CASTDRVANYGYTF.

The chain recombines TRBV2 with TRBJ1-1; 9 positions agree with TRBD1. The CDR3 covers 11 residues. Trimming at V came to 8 bases and at J to 10 bases, leaving 5 bases not matched to a gene. CDR1 SNHLY and CDR2 FYNNEI come from the germline V gene. The chain's CDR3 is CASLEQGAAFF. The CDR3, as DNA: TGTGCCAGCCTCGAACAGGGGGCAGCTTTCTTT.

This clone occurred a few times. The rearrangement joins TRBV28 to TRBJ1-1; D is unresolved. This CDR3 is built from 15 residues. V lost 6 bases to trimming and J lost 4 bases, with 18 bases between them. Per the germline V gene, CDR1 is MDHEN and CDR2 is SYDVKM. CDR3 sequence: CASSTWTGWGTEAFF. CDR3 nucleotides: TGTGCCAGCAGCACCTGGACGGGCTGGGGCACTGAAGCTTTCTTT.

The V and J genes are TRBV7-2 and TRBJ2-3; D is possibly TRBD1 or TRBD2 (5 bases each). Germline CDR1 is SGHTA and CDR2 is FQGNSA. Trimming removed 1 base at V and 3 bases at J, with 14 bases between. This CDR3 has 16 amino acids. The CDR3 nucleotides are TGTGCCAGCAGCTTAGGCCAGGCCTGGGGGACAGATACGCAGTATTTT. This encodes CASSLGQAWGTDTQYF.

This chain's CDR3 is CASKYGGLTDTQYF. The DNA of the CDR3 is TGTGCCAGCAAGTACGGCGGACTCACAGATACGCAGTATTTT. The chain links TRBV2 to TRBJ2-3; possibly TRBD2 for D (5 bases). The CDR3 contains 14 residues. Trimming stripped 7 bases from V and 2 bases from J, with 13 bases between. Germline CDR1 SNHLY, CDR2 FYNNEI.

V is TRBV5-1 and J is TRBJ1-1; 7 bases match TRBD1. In germline, CDR1 is SGHRS, CDR2 YFSETQ. V lost 1 base, J lost 9 bases, and 12 bases stayed unmatched. CDR3 length: 15 residues. In DNA form, the CDR3 reads TGCGCCAGCAGCTTGAACGCCGGGACAGACAGCCAAGCTTTCTTT. Protein sequence: CASSLNAGTDSQAFF.

This clone was recorded a few times. The chain joins TRBV7-2 to TRBJ2-3; D ambiguous. V lost 1 base to trimming and J lost 6 bases, with 14 bases between them. Germline CDR1 and CDR2: SGHTA and FQGNSA. This CDR3 comprises 15 residues. CDR3 protein: CASSLVWLASDTQYF. The CDR3, as DNA: TGTGCCAGCAGCTTAGTTTGGTTAGCATCCGATACGCAGTATTTT.

DNA for the CDR3: TGTGCCAGCAGCCCGACTCCAGGACAGGGTTCAAACAATGAGCAGTTCTTC. This translates into CASSPTPGQGSNNEQFF. The chain couples TRBV7-9 to TRBJ2-1; 8 bases agree with TRBD1. V lost 5 bases to trimming and J lost 5 bases; unmatched junction nucleotides: 14. The CDR3 covers 17 residues. The germline V gene encodes CDR1 SEHNR and CDR2 FQNEAQ (reference sequence).

The chain combines TRBV19 with TRBJ1-2; perhaps TRBD1 as D (6 bases). Germline V gene data show CDR1 as LNHDA and CDR2 as SQIVND (reference sequence). This CDR3 spans 16 amino acids. The ends were cut back, 4 bases at V and 0 bases at J, with 15 bases in the middle. Here the CDR3 reads CASSRDDRSPNYGYTF. CDR3 bases: TGTGCCAGTAGTAGGGACGACAGGAGTCCTAACTATGGCTACACCTTC.

This clone showed up just a few times. The chain recombines TRBV30 with TRBJ2-7; no clear D gene. Per the germline V gene, CDR1 is GTSNPN and CDR2 is SVGIG (reference sequence). V lost 2 bases and J 3 bases, leaving 17 bases between the germline ends. The CDR3 contains 15 residues. The CDR3, as DNA: TGTGCCTGGAGTTTCACCCTCCCGAAGGACTACGAGCAGTACTTC. This sequence encodes CAWSFTLPKDYEQYF.

This clone was picked up a small number of times. The chain employs TRBV25-1 and TRBJ1-2, with D hard to call. The CDR3 totals 12 residues. V lost 4 bases to trimming and J lost 2 bases, with 5 bases between them. In germline, CDR1 is MGHDK, CDR2 SYGVNS. CDR3 in amino acids: CASSAGNYGYTF. CDR3 in DNA: TGTGCCAGCAGTGCAGGAAACTATGGCTACACCTTC.

The chain links TRBV28 to TRBJ1-2; tentatively, D is TRBD1 (6 bases). The CDR3 runs to 15 residues. Between the trimmed V and J ends, which lost 7 bases and 6 bases, there was a span of 21 bases. Germline V lookup: CDR1 MDHEN, CDR2 SYDVKM. CDR3 region: CASNLPGGQRNGYTF. In nucleotides, the CDR3 is TGTGCCAGCAACCTCCCCGGAGGACAGAGGAATGGCTACACCTTC.

This clone was counted between two and nine times. The chain combines TRBV28 with TRBJ1-1; D unclear. The CDR3 covers 12 residues. V was cut by 7 bases and J by 5 bases, with 11 bases left in between. Germline V gene sequence: CDR1 MDHEN, CDR2 SYDVKM. The CDR3 sequence: CASNILGTEAFF. The DNA of the CDR3 is TGTGCCAGCAATATCCTAGGAACTGAAGCTTTCTTT.

With respect to this clone: The sample holds other DNA sequences that translate to the same CDR3. This sequence joins TRBV9 and TRBJ2-1; the D is unclear. CDR1 is SGDLS and CDR2 is YYNGEE in the germline V gene. Trimming shortened V by 0 bases and J by 7 bases, and 8 bases separated the two germline ends. This CDR3 is 13 amino acids long. CDR3 residues: CASSVAQSNEQFF. CDR3 DNA: TGTGCCAGCAGCGTAGCTCAAAGTAATGAGCAGTTCTTC.

This clone was detected only a few times. The chain is built from TRBV7-2 and TRBJ1-2, with D perhaps matching TRBD1 (5 bases). Germline V gene sequence: CDR1 SGHTA, CDR2 FQGNSA. The CDR3 is 13 residues long. V was shortened by 1 base and J by 4 bases, with 7 bases between the two germline ends. DNA for the CDR3: TGTGCCAGCAGCTTAGGAGGGGTCTATGGCTACACCTTC. The encoded protein is CASSLGGVYGYTF.

The V gene is TRBV27, the J gene TRBJ1-1; D might be TRBD1 (5 bases). V lost 5 bases to trimming and J lost 6 bases, with 16 bases between them. The CDR3 is 14 residues long. Germline V lookup: CDR1 MNHEY, CDR2 SMNVEV (reference sequence). As DNA, the CDR3 is TGTGCCAGCAGTCCTTTGGGGGTAAAACCTGAAGCTTTCTTT. It encodes CASSPLGVKPEAFF.

The rearrangement uses TRBV11-1 and TRBJ2-7; D gene uncertain. The CDR3 is 15 amino acids. The V end was cut by 1 base, the J end by 0 bases, with 10 bases between. Germline-derived CDR1 and CDR2 are SGHAT and FQDESV (reference sequence). The CDR3 nucleotides are TGTGCCAGCAGCTTAGAAGGAGTTATCTCCTACGAGCAGTACTTC. Protein sequence: CASSLEGVISYEQYF.

The chain employs TRBV7-6 and TRBJ1-5; tentatively, D is TRBD1 (5 bases). The V end lost 2 bases, the J end lost 5 bases, and 16 bases lay between the germline ends. The CDR3 loop spans 16 amino acids. CDR1 and CDR2 from the germline V gene are SGHVS and FNYEAQ. In nucleotides, the CDR3 is TGTGCCAGCAGCTTAAACGGATTCGGAGGGGATCAGCCCCAGCATTTT. It is translated as CASSLNGFGGDQPQHF.

V gene TRBV6-1 combines with J gene TRBJ1-2; possible D gene TRBD1, 5 bases. The V gene's germline CDR1 is MNHNS and CDR2 SASEGT. CDR3 length equals 13 residues. The germline V and J ends were trimmed by 11 bases and 5 bases, with 18 bases remaining between them. In DNA, the CDR3 is TGTGCCTGCCAGGTGTCAGGGTCGTATGGCTACACCTTC. This codes for CACQVSGSYGYTF.

The chain employs TRBV6-6 and TRBJ1-1, with TRBD1 identical over 8 bases. CDR3 size: 14 residues. Germline loops: CDR1 MNHNY, CDR2 SVGAGI (reference sequence). V trimming: 8 bases; J trimming: 0 bases; junction bases outside the gene matches: 5. This chain's CDR3 is CASGGTGMNTEAFF. In DNA form, the CDR3 reads TGTGCCAGCGGGGGGACAGGAATGAACACTGAAGCTTTCTTT.

DNA of the CDR3: TGTGCCAGCTCACCAAGGTCGGGAGTCGATAAACCCGCTCGTAATGAAAAACTGTTTTTT. Protein sequence: CASSPRSGVDKPARNEKLFF. This sequence joins TRBV18 and TRBJ1-4; unclear D gene. CDR1 and CDR2 from the germline V gene are KGHSH and LQKENI. The ends were cut back, 2 bases at V and 4 bases at J, with 26 bases in the middle. CDR3 length: 20 amino acids. The full variable domain, with the rest looked up from reference TRBV18 and TRBJ1-4, is NAGVMQNPRHLVRRRGQEARLRCSPMKGHSHVYWYRQLPEEGLKFMVYLQKENIIDESGMPKERFSAEFPKEGPSILRIQQVVRGDSAAYFCASSPRSGVDKPARNEKLFFGSGTQLSVL.

In this sample, this clone turned up a few times. V is TRBV6-4 and J is TRBJ1-1; D remains ambiguous. The length of the CDR3 is 14 residues. With 2 bases removed from V and 4 bases from J, the gap between germline ends came to 11 bases. CDR1 is MRHNA and CDR2 is SNTAGT in the germline V gene. CDR3 in DNA: TGTGCCAGCAGTGACAGGGATGGGAGCACTGAAGCTTTCTTT. The encoded protein is CASSDRDGSTEAFF.

The chain recombines TRBV4-3 with TRBJ1-1; 8 nucleotides align to TRBD1. This CDR3 is 16 amino acids long. From germline, CDR1 is LGHNA and CDR2 YSLEER. Unmatched junction bases numbered 9, after V lost 0 bases and J lost 6 bases. CDR3 coding DNA: TGCGCCAGCAGCCAAGATAGGACAGGGTTTTTCGCTGAAGCTTTCTTT. It codes for CASSQDRTGFFAEAFF.

The gene calls are TRBV5-4 and TRBJ1-1; unclear D gene. The V and J ends lost 4 bases and 1 base respectively, with 14 bases between them. The CDR3 runs to 15 residues. In germline, CDR1 is SGHNT, CDR2 YYREEE (reference sequence). CDR3 protein: CASSPPAGPNTEAFF. The CDR3, as DNA: TGTGCCAGCAGCCCCCCCGCGGGCCCGAACACTGAAGCTTTCTTT.

This chain links TRBV19 with TRBJ1-4, with D unresolved. V lost 6 bases to trimming and J lost 0 bases, with 5 bases between them. CDR3 length equals 13 residues. Germline CDR1 LNHDA, CDR2 SQIVND (reference sequence). The CDR3 reads CASRSATNEKLFF. DNA for the CDR3: TGTGCCAGTAGGAGTGCAACTAATGAAAAACTGTTTTTT. Variable domain in full (rest from reference TRBV19 and TRBJ1-4): DGGITQSPKYLFRKEGQNVTLSCEQNLNHDAMYWYRQDPGQGLRLIYYSQIVNDFQKGDIAEGYSVSREKKESFPLTVTSAQKNPTAFYLCASRSATNEKLFFGSGTQLSVL.

This clone was seen only a few times. The J gene is TRBJ2-1, the V gene TRBV6-6, with 8 bases aligning to TRBD2. The V gene end was trimmed by 2 bases and the J gene end by 7 bases; junction bases not matched to a gene: 10. The CDR3 runs 16 residues. Per germline, CDR1 MNHNY and CDR2 SVGAGI (reference sequence). CDR3 amino acids: CASSYQGLGSSNEQFF. The DNA of the CDR3 is TGTGCCAGCAGTTACCAGGGACTAGGGAGTTCGAATGAGCAGTTCTTC.